This TCR beta chain is drawn from a study of identical twins. Remarks on this clonotype: The antigen remains unidentified.

The CDR3 extends over 13 amino acids. V lost 3 bases and J lost 5, with 10 bases in between. Germline V lookup: CDR1 SGDLS, CDR2 YYNGEE. Unique molecular identifiers were present on cDNA, and template switching added a universal primer site. One entry per CDR3 protein, called by TCRdb with MiXCR from the 5' RACE reads. The sample includes under 350,000 distinct CDR3 sequences, just under 9.5% of them seen just once. Study results and limitations: Models underpredicted monozygotic twin sharing of out-of-frame TCR alpha.

These data also featured in a second study, about yellow fever vaccine responses in identical twins.

The TCR comes from a woman younger than 30 in good health. Sample: CD8+ T cells sorted from blood. The chain has TRBV9 and TRBJ2-3; D ambiguous. The CDR3 DNA follows: TGTGCCAGCAGCGCCCCCGTAGGAGATACGCAGTATTTT. This translates into CASSAPVGDTQYF.